The entry below gives a single T cell receptor (beta chain) sequence along with its context. The record originates from a study of blood T cell repertoires in COVID-19. The wider study: The cDNA or gDNA used as material had been derived from T cells, B-cell-depleted T cells, or PBMCs.

Only in-frame clones appear in the TCRdb table, and some are missing; sequencing was by immunoSEQ multiplex PCR. The table shows about 46,000 clones, with about 82% occurring only once. This CDR3 contains 16 residues. V was clipped by 2 bases and J by 0 bases, with 8 bases between them. Germline CDR1 is SGHTA and CDR2 is FQGTGA. The sample was peripheral blood. The sequence was collected from a man at least 80 years old with active COVID-19. The chain combines TRBV7-3 with TRBJ2-6; D not certain. The CDR3 protein is CASSLQLSSGANVLTF. CDR3 nucleotide sequence: TGTGCCAGCAGCTTACAACTTTCCTCTGGGGCCAACGTCCTGACTTTC. The full variable domain, rest sourced from reference TRBV7-3 and TRBJ2-6, is GAGVSQTPSNKVTEKGKYVELRCDPISGHTALYWYRQSLGQGPEFLIYFQGTGAADDSGLPNDRFFAVRPEGSVSTLKIQRTERGDSAVYLCASSLQLSSGANVLTFGAGSRLTVL.